This is a list of T cell receptor beta chains from one sample in a study of human T cells and chemical hapten exposure. MiXCR, run by TCRdb on the RACE reads, gives a single entry per CDR3 protein. The sample carries around 190,000 distinct CDR3 sequences, about 22% recorded once. Here the sequenced sample was whole blood, taken in connection with sensitization to the hapten diphenylcyclopropenone (DPC). Source of these receptors: a woman between 50 and 59 years old with alopecia areata. Some clones in this sample may be carry-over from other donors' samples. Both conserved end residues are trimmed from each CDR3. The D gene is left open where the match is weak.

d_call | v_call | cdr3_aa
. | TRBV3-1 | ASSPGTLTGELF
TRBD2 | TRBV5-1 | ASSLISASGSPHTQY
TRBD2 | TRBV7-2 | ASSTRLAGVGDTQY
. | TRBV24-1 | ATSPQGGLNGEQF
. | TRBV21-1 | ASSLATGVGLYGYT
. | TRBV6-5 | ASSSRTGELF
TRBD2 | TRBV5-1 | ASREAGGLADTQY
. | TRBV12-3/TRBV12-4 | ASSFGAGELF
. | TRBV12-3/TRBV12-4 | ASSFGIDTEAF
. | TRBV20-1 | SARISYEQY
. | TRBV12-3/TRBV12-4 | ASSAREVNTEAF
TRBD2 | TRBV6-5 | ASSYGGDTDTQY
. | TRBV18 | ASSPGGGRNYGYT
TRBD1 | TRBV28 | ASSLRTGTAPYEQY
TRBD2 | TRBV5-1 | ASSLSALAANTGELF
TRBD1 | TRBV27 | ASSGRQGHSYEQY
. | TRBV7-6 | ASSLFAGGENTEAF
TRBD2 | TRBV29-1 | SVGGLAVYEQY
. | TRBV6-5 | ASSYSARILATNEKLF
. | TRBV5-1 | ASSLALGEDGQF
TRBD1 | TRBV6-1 | ASNDRGSHSPLH
. | TRBV11-1 | ASTGAGEKLF
. | TRBV5-1 | ASSLDREATGQY
TRBD2 | TRBV7-2 | ASRATSGNYNEQF
. | TRBV5-5 | ASSFGESSYNEQF
. | TRBV7-2 | ASSPGQSIGELF
. | TRBV5-6 | ASSYGTALGYNEQF
. | TRBV7-9 | ASSPRTSLDEQY
. | TRBV24-1 | ALTGAGVLGFEAF
TRBD1 | TRBV12-3/TRBV12-4 | ASSLGQASLIQY
. | TRBV20-1 | SATETGYEQY
TRBD2 | TRBV4-1 | ASSQDGSSGIRETQY
TRBD1 | TRBV18 | ASSLDRGEQY
TRBD2 | TRBV12-3/TRBV12-4 | ANSGTSEREQF
TRBD2 | TRBV2 | ASKREGLNEQF
. | TRBV9 | ASSERGRDYQPQH
. | TRBV12-3/TRBV12-4 | ASSPEAGELF
. | TRBV2 | ASSEILGDEKLF
. | TRBV18 | ASSPRVRATNEKLF
. | TRBV30 | AWSSWDPRGEQF
TRBD2 | TRBV11-3 | ASSLGPPGRPTGELF
. | TRBV12-3/TRBV12-4 | ASSLSGHGSNTEAF
. | TRBV6-1 | ASRGRPNEKLF
TRBD1 | TRBV10-3 | AIRGPGTGEDYGYT
TRBD2 | TRBV7-9 | ASSSGTSGSRTGELF
TRBD1 | TRBV9 | ASSVTGTGGGGYT
TRBD2 | TRBV19 | ASSRTSGTGNEQF
TRBD1 | TRBV20-1 | SATQGGGRGYT
. | TRBV5-4 | ASSLGMGPRTDTQY
. | TRBV12-2 | ASRPSGLPQQF
TRBD2 | TRBV20-1 | SAYGPSGSTDTQY